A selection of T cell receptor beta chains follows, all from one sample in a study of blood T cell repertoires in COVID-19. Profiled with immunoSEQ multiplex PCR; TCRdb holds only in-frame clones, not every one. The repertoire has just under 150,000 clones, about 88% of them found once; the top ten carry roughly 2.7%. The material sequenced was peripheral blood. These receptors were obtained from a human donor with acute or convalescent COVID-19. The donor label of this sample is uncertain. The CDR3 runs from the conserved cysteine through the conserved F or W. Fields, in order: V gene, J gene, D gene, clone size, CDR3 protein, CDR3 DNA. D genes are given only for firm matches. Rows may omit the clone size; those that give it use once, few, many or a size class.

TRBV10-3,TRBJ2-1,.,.,CAIRTSRENSEQFF,TGTGCCATCAGAACTAGTCGGGAGAATAGTGAGCAGTTCTTC
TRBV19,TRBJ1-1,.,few,CASSAIQGRGDTEAFF,TGTGCCAGTAGTGCGATTCAGGGGCGAGGGGACACTGAAGCTTTCTTT
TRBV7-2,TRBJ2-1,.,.,CASSLYGGGHYNEQFF,TGTGCCAGCAGCTTATATGGGGGGGGGCACTACAATGAGCAGTTCTTC
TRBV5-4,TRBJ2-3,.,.,CASSLRDSRTDTQYF,TGTGCCAGCAGCTTACGGGACTCCCGCACAGATACGCAGTATTTT
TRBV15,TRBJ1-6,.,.,CATSRGGTGTGVSPLHF,TGTGCCACCAGCAGGGGTGGGACCGGGACTGGAGTTAGCCCCCTCCACTTT
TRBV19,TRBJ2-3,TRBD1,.,CASSMPTGGTDTQYF,TGTGCCAGTAGTATGCCGACAGGGGGCACAGATACGCAGTATTTT
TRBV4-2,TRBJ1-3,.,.,CASSHDRNQGRYTIYF,TGTGCCAGCAGCCACGATCGAAATCAGGGGCGGTACACCATATATTTT
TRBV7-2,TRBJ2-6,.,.,CASSSSVTSSGANVLTF,TGTGCCAGCAGCTCTTCTGTGACTTCCTCTGGGGCCAACGTCCTGACTTTC
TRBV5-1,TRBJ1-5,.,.,CASSWGGKDQPQHF,TGCGCCAGCAGCTGGGGGGGAAAGGACCAGCCCCAGCATTTT
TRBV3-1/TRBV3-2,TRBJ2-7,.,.,CASSRGTRPSYEQYF,TGTGCCAGCAGCCGGGGGACACGCCCTTCCTACGAGCAGTACTTC
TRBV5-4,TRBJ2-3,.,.,CASSWGDTQYF,TGTGCCAGCAGCTGGGGCGATACGCAGTATTTT
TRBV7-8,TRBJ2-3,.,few,CASSLVFGSRTDTQYF,TGTGCCAGCAGCTTAGTATTCGGGTCCCGGACAGATACGCAGTATTTT
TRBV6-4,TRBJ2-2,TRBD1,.,CASSGQGGTGELFF,TGTGCCAGCAGTGGACAGGGTGGGACCGGGGAGCTGTTTTTT
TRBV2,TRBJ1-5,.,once,CASSEEPGSNQPQHF,TGTGCCAGCAGTGAAGAGCCGGGAAGCAATCAGCCCCAGCATTTT
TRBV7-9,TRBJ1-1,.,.,CASSLDMNTEAFF,TGTGCCAGCAGCTTGGACATGAACACTGAAGCTTTCTTT
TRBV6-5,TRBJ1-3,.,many,CASSYSKGGGNTIYF,TGTGCCAGCAGTTACTCGAAAGGGGGTGGAAACACCATATATTTT